Below, 5 T cell receptor beta chains from the same sample are listed, as sequenced in a study of cytomegalovirus exposure and HLA in healthy donors. Some clones are missing from TCRdb's copy, which holds only in-frame ones; the method was immunoSEQ multiplex PCR. The sample has about 260,000 clones; 90% are singletons. What was sequenced was PBMCs. The receptors stem from a woman aged 30 to 39 in good health and CMV-seronegative.

A single count supports this clone. This chain uses TRBV27 with TRBJ2-7, with TRBD2 matching 12 bases. The CDR3 covers 15 residues. Germline-derived CDR1 and CDR2 are MNHEY and SMNVEV (reference sequence). V lost 2 bases and J lost 3; bases outside the gene matches: 2. The CDR3 region is CASSLATSGSYEQYF. CDR3 coding DNA: TGTGCCAGCAGTTTAGCGACTAGCGGGAGCTACGAGCAGTACTTC.

The chain is built from TRBV4-3 and TRBJ1-2; D gene unclear. Germline V gives CDR1 LGHNA, CDR2 YSLEER. Trimming shortened V by 0 bases and J by 2 bases, and 4 bases separated the two germline ends. The CDR3 consists of 13 residues. The CDR3: CASSQEENYGYTF. As DNA, the CDR3 is TGCGCCAGCAGCCAAGAAGAGAACTATGGCTACACCTTC.

This chain connects TRBV18 to TRBJ2-7; TRBD1 is a possible D gene (7 bases). The CDR3 has 15 amino acids. Germline lookup yields CDR1 KGHSH and CDR2 LQKENI. V was pared by 2 bases and J by 4 bases, with 15 bases between. The CDR3 region has the DNA TGTGCCAGCTCACCAATGGCGCAGGGGGGATACGAGCAGTACTTC. Its translation: CASSPMAQGGYEQYF.

This clone was seen a handful of times. V usage is TRBV18 and J usage is TRBJ2-2; either TRBD1 or TRBD2 may supply D (6 bases each). This CDR3 is 17 amino acids long. V was cut by 3 bases and J by 1 base, with 15 bases left in between. Looked up from germline, CDR1 is KGHSH and CDR2 is LQKENI. This chain's CDR3 is CASSPLGGRRNTGELFF. In nucleotides, the CDR3 is TGTGCCAGCTCACCCCTCGGGGGCAGACGGAACACCGGGGAGCTGTTTTTT. The full variable domain, its missing parts supplied by reference TRBV18 and TRBJ2-2, is NAGVMQNPRHLVRRRGQEARLRCSPMKGHSHVYWYRQLPEEGLKFMVYLQKENIIDESGMPKERFSAEFPKEGPSILRIQQVVRGDSAAYFCASSPLGGRRNTGELFFGEGSRLTVL.

The CDR3 loop reads CASSLSGSKETQYF. For the CDR3, the DNA is TGTGCCAGCAGCCTTAGCGGATCTAAAGAGACCCAGTACTTC. The rearrangement links TRBV6-6 to TRBJ2-5, with D possibly matching TRBD2 (6 bases). V lost 6 bases and J 3 bases, leaving 14 bases between the germline ends. The CDR3 length is 14 residues. Looked up from germline, CDR1 is MNHNY and CDR2 is SVGAGI (reference sequence).